This T cell receptor beta chain was retrieved from a study of T cell repertoires in cytomegalovirus infection. For the study at large: Both a matching HLA type and CMV infection were indicated by public TCR beta signatures. The study's findings and limits: Predominance within the ex vivo response was attributable to HLA-C-restricted CMV-specific TCR beta clonotypes.

TCRdb called the reads again in MiXCR, with one record for every CDR3 protein. The table includes 200,000 to 250,000 distinct CDR3 sequences, around an eighth detected once. The CDR3 contains 14 residues. Germline V gene data show CDR1 as LNHNV and CDR2 as YYDKDF (reference sequence). V shed 0 bases and J shed 9 bases, with 12 bases lying between them. This clonotype was observed a handful of times. Its antigen remains unknown. The sample consisted of PBMCs. This chain uses TRBV15 with TRBJ2-1, with TRBD2 as a possible D gene (5 bases). This sequence originates from a human donor in good health (CMV status not recorded). Some clones in this sample may be carry-over from other donors' samples. The CDR3 region has the DNA TGTGCCACCAGCAGAGATCGTGTGGAGGCTGAGCAGTTCTTC. It is translated as CATSRDRVEAEQFF.